This TCR beta chain was retrieved from a study of T cells expressing NK-cell markers. Points from the study as a whole: It remained uncertain whether the expanded NKG2C+ T cell clones were specific for HCMV antigens. A range of roughly 1.0-7.0% of CD8+ T cells consisted of dominant NKG2C+ clonotypes in several donors.

Scientists made TCR beta cDNA using 5'RACE template switching with UMIs. TCRdb re-called the 5' RACE reads; every CDR3 protein appears as one record, without DNA. With 150,000 to 180,000 distinct CDR3 sequences in the sample, the ten largest clones hold 37%. Germline V gene data show CDR1 as MGHRA and CDR2 as YSYEKL. The CDR3 covers 13 residues. On this clonotype itself: Its antigen is not identified.

The TCR originated in a woman between 50 and 59 years old in good health. Sequenced material: blood T cells: a sorted CD56 or NKG2C T cell subset, CD4+ or CD8+ T cells, or bulk PBMC T cells (not recorded which). The chain carries TRBV4-1 and TRBJ2-1; TCRdb reports TRBD2, a call that lacks DNA to check it against. The CDR3 loop reads CASSPLVVNEQFF.